Listed here are 21 T cell receptor beta chains from one sample, sequenced in a study of blood T cells in healthy people across ages. Then a second PCR, running roughly 7 to 11 cycles, was carried out with a sample-barcoded 5' primer and a J-beta primer mix. A single record per CDR3 protein comes from TCRdb applying MiXCR to the 5' RACE reads. The sample holds 800,000 to 1,300,000 distinct CDR3 sequences; approximately 25% are singletons and the top ten take about 0.72%. These data were also filed under a second study, of T cells of mothers and their children.

Specimen: blood. These TCRs come from a girl aged 2 to 10 in good health.

J is TRBJ2-1 and V is TRBV7-9; 10 bases line up with TRBD2. The CDR3 runs 16 residues. The V segment lost 4 bases and the J segment 8 bases; nucleotides outside the gene matches: 11. CDR1 is SEHNR, CDR2 FQNEAQ, per germline (reference sequence). This CDR3 reads CASSSVSGGSSDEQFF. As DNA, the CDR3 is TGTGCCAGCAGCTCGGTTAGCGGGGGGTCGTCGGATGAGCAGTTCTTC.

CDR3 sequence reads: CASSVGGEGVEKLFF. DNA for the CDR3: TGTGCCAGCAGCGTAGGTGGAGAGGGGGTCGAAAAACTGTTTTTT. The chain combines TRBV9 with TRBJ1-4, with D possibly being TRBD1 (6 bases). Trimming cost V 0 bases and J 8 bases, with 14 bases left between them. The CDR3 runs to 15 residues. Germline lookup yields CDR1 SGDLS and CDR2 YYNGEE.

Many counts were recorded for this clonotype. At one boundary the junction diverges from the germline segment, which might be a read error. The chain joins TRBV5-1 to TRBJ2-3; D unresolved. Germline V gene lookup returns CDR1 SGHRS and CDR2 YFSETQ. The CDR3 extends over 13 amino acids. CDR3 sequence: CASSLRRTDTQYF. The CDR3, as DNA: TGTGCCAGCAGCTTAAGGCGCACAGATACGCAGTATTTT.

V is TRBV6-1 and J is TRBJ2-3; D gene ambiguous. Trimming took off 2 bases at V and 11 bases at J, with 17 bases between the two ends. Germline V gene data show CDR1 as MNHNS and CDR2 as SASEGT. The CDR3 is 14 residues long. The CDR3 region is CASSEMGSEPWQYF. The CDR3 nucleotides read TGTGCCAGCAGTGAAATGGGGTCTGAGCCCTGGCAGTATTTT.

The rearrangement joins TRBV12-3 or TRBV12-4 to TRBJ2-3; D gene ambiguous. Trimming removed 1 base from V and 6 bases from J, with 5 bases in between. This CDR3 has 12 residues. The CDR3 DNA reads as TGTGCCAGCAGTTTAGATAAGGATACGCAGTATTTT. Translation gives CASSLDKDTQYF.

The chain employs TRBV7-2 and TRBJ2-5; no clear D. CDR3 size: 15 residues. V was clipped by 5 bases and J by 5 bases, with 18 bases between them. The germline gives CDR1 SGHTA, CDR2 FQGNSA. CDR3 amino acids: CASSQTTDFWETQYF. In nucleotides, the CDR3 is TGTGCCAGCAGCCAAACCACAGATTTCTGGGAGACCCAGTACTTC.

This chain connects TRBV11-2 to TRBJ1-5; D remains ambiguous. The V and J ends lost 6 bases and 7 bases respectively, with 16 bases between them. Germline CDR1 is SGHAT and CDR2 is FQNNGV. CDR3 size: 14 residues. CDR3 sequence: CASSSDGGPQPQHF. For the CDR3, the DNA is TGTGCCAGCAGTTCCGACGGAGGACCCCAGCCCCAGCATTTT.

The rearrangement uses TRBV7-2 and TRBJ1-3; D is unclear. The V and J ends lost 1 base and 1 base respectively, with 8 bases between them. CDR1 and CDR2 (germline): SGHTA, FQGNSA. This CDR3 spans 15 amino acids. Written as DNA, the CDR3 is TGTGCCAGCAGCTTAGATCATTCGTCTGGAAACACCATATATTTT. Its protein product is CASSLDHSSGNTIYF.

This clonotype was picked up a small number of times. CDR3 protein: CSVALVGAKNIQYF. In DNA, the CDR3 is TGCAGCGTTGCTCTGGTTGGGGCCAAAAACATTCAGTACTTC. The genes are TRBV29-1 and TRBJ2-4; D call uncertain. This CDR3 has 14 amino acids. Deletions cut 4 bases from V and 1 base from J, with 11 bases between. Germline V CDR1 and CDR2: SQVTM, ANQGSEA.

The rearrangement joins TRBV3-1 to TRBJ2-3; no clear D. V was clipped by 2 bases and J by 6 bases, with 15 bases between them. The germline V gene encodes CDR1 LGHDT and CDR2 YNNKEL (reference sequence). CDR3 length: 15 amino acids. CDR3 residues: CASSQTIGISDTQYF. The CDR3 DNA sequence: TGTGCCAGCAGCCAAACGATCGGAATCTCGGATACGCAGTATTTT.

This clonotype was detected only a few times. The chain couples TRBV7-9 to TRBJ2-1; 7 bases line up with TRBD1. V lost 5 bases to trimming and J lost 0 bases; unmatched junction nucleotides: 4. Germline V CDR1 and CDR2: SEHNR, FQNEAQ (reference sequence). The CDR3 contains 15 residues. The CDR3 reads CASSADRVSYNEQFF. The DNA for the CDR3 is TGTGCCAGCAGCGCCGACAGGGTCTCCTACAATGAGCAGTTCTTC.

This clonotype has more than one count but fewer than ten. The chain combines TRBV6-5 with TRBJ2-2; possibly TRBD1 for D (5 bases). This CDR3 contains 14 residues. The germline V gene has CDR1 MNHEY and CDR2 SVGAGI. With 7 bases removed from V and 6 bases from J, the gap between germline ends came to 15 bases. The CDR3 nucleotides are TGTGCCAGCACGCCTCAGGGAATCGCCGGGGAGCTGTTTTTT. This codes for CASTPQGIAGELFF.

This clonotype turned up a few times. A much larger clone differs from this one at a single base, so this may be a read error. The chain is built from TRBV4-2 and TRBJ2-5; TRBD2 matches 10 bases. Per germline, CDR1 LGHNA and CDR2 YNFKEQ. This CDR3 contains 15 residues. The CDR3 is CTSSQEREGPETQYF. As DNA, the CDR3 is TGTACCAGCAGCCAAGAGCGGGAGGGCCCTGAGACCCAGTACTTC.

The sample holds a few counts of this clonotype. The CDR3 here is CASSPTAGGELFF. The CDR3, as DNA: TGTGCCAGCAGCCCGACAGCTGGCGGGGAGCTGTTTTTT. This sequence joins TRBV13 and TRBJ2-2; D is possibly TRBD1 (5 bases). Looked up from germline, CDR1 is PRHDT and CDR2 is FYEKMQ (reference sequence). There are 13 residues in the CDR3. V was pared by 5 bases and J by 7 bases, with 11 bases between.

This rearrangement joins TRBV6-1 to TRBJ2-5; 7 positions match TRBD1. The CDR3 totals 17 residues. The germline V gene has CDR1 MNHNS and CDR2 SASEGT. With 3 bases clipped from V and 4 bases from J, the junction kept 14 bases outside the gene matches. The CDR3 region is CASSELSTGNERETQYF. Here the CDR3 DNA reads TGTGCCAGCAGTGAGCTTTCGACAGGGAACGAACGAGAGACCCAGTACTTC.

The chain is built from TRBV6-1 and TRBJ2-5, with 7 bases fitting TRBD2. V trimming: 2 bases; J trimming: 0 bases; junction bases outside the gene matches: 6. The germline gives CDR1 MNHNS, CDR2 SASEGT. The CDR3 is made up of 16 amino acids. CDR3 in DNA: TGTGCCAGCAGTGAACAGAGCGGGATGAACCAAGAGACCCAGTACTTC. This sequence encodes CASSEQSGMNQETQYF.

This clonotype was seen only a few times. The junction shows a germline mismatch at one end, possibly a read error. The V and J genes are TRBV7-7 and TRBJ2-1; no clear D. The germline V gene has CDR1 SSHAT and CDR2 FNYEAQ (reference sequence). The CDR3 runs to 15 residues. The CDR3 region is CASSPSESSYNEQFF. CDR3 sequence (DNA): TGTGCTAGCAGCCCCTCGGAGAGCTCCTACAATGAGCAGTTCTTC.

V and J are TRBV6-6 and TRBJ2-7, with TRBD2 matching over 13 bases. Germline CDR1 MNHNY, CDR2 SVGAGI (reference sequence). V lost 5 bases and J lost 4; bases outside the gene matches: 5. The CDR3 loop spans 15 amino acids. In DNA form, the CDR3 reads TGTGCCAGCAGTAAACTAGCGGGGGGGGCTTACGAGCAGTACTTC. As protein: CASSKLAGGAYEQYF.

J is TRBJ2-3 and V is TRBV9; tentative D call: TRBD1 (6 bases). Germline loops: CDR1 SGDLS, CDR2 YYNGEE. Trimming cost V 9 bases and J 2 bases, with 10 bases left between them. The CDR3 is made up of 12 amino acids. The CDR3 loop is CATGDITDTQYF. In nucleotides, the CDR3 is TGTGCCACTGGGGACATCACAGATACGCAGTATTTT.

This clonotype was counted only a few times. The DNA of the CDR3 is TGCGCCAGCAGCCAAGATCGAGACAGAGAGCTGTTTTTT. This gives the protein CASSQDRDRELFF. V and J are TRBV4-3 and TRBJ2-2, with D perhaps TRBD1 (5 bases). CDR3 length: 13 residues. V gave up 0 bases and J gave up 11 bases, with 10 bases separating them. The germline gives CDR1 LGHNA, CDR2 YSLEER.

This clonotype occurred a few times. This chain connects TRBV6-2 or TRBV6-3 to TRBJ1-2; D is unresolved. Germline V gene lookup returns CDR1 MNHEY and CDR2 SVGEGT. The CDR3 is 13 residues long. The CDR3 region is CAACGDEINGYTF. CDR3 nucleotides: TGTGCGGCGTGCGGGGATGAAATTAATGGCTACACCTTC.